This TCR beta chain came from a study of control samples from healthy donors and cancer patients. The CDR3 runs to 16 residues. Germline CDR1 is SGHDT and CDR2 is YYEEEE. J was trimmed by 5 bases and V by 0 bases; bases with no gene match: 7. This table comes from immunoSEQ multiplex PCR, and its TCRdb copy is limited to in-frame clones, with some not included. The data hold fewer than 300,000 clones, with over 75% observed a single time. What was sequenced was PBMCs. This TCR was recovered from a woman aged 55 to 70 with lung cancer. The chain carries TRBV5-6 and TRBJ2-1; TRBD2 agrees at 8 bases. In DNA, the CDR3 is TGTGCCAGCAGCTTGGTAGGCGGGGGGAACAACAATGAGCAGTTCTTC. Translated: CASSLVGGGNNNEQFF.